The 9 T cell receptor beta chains presented below share a single source sample, sequenced in a study of blood T cell repertoires in COVID-19. The protocol was immunoSEQ multiplex PCR, while the TCRdb copy is restricted to in-frame clones and leaves out a portion. Of 200,000 to 250,000 clones in the sample, roughly 80% were seen once. Specimen: peripheral blood. The receptors come from a woman in her seventies with COVID-19, enrolled during active disease.

J is TRBJ2-1 and V is TRBV5-1; 10 bases are a match to TRBD2. The length of the CDR3 is 15 residues. Germline V lookup: CDR1 SGHRS, CDR2 YFSETQ. Trimming cost V 2 bases and J 5 bases; bases outside gene matches: 4. The CDR3 DNA sequence: TGCGCCAGCAGCTTCACTAGCGGGGTGAACAATGAGCAGTTCTTC. Translating gives CASSFTSGVNNEQFF.

This clone came up once. The chain links TRBV20-1 to TRBJ2-3; D is perhaps TRBD2 (6 bases). Trimming left V 3 bases short and J 2 bases short, with 15 bases between. From germline, CDR1 is DFQATT and CDR2 SNEGSKA (reference sequence). CDR3 length: 15 amino acids. CDR3 sequence (DNA): TGCAGTGCTAGTTTGGCGGGAAGCATCACAGATACGCAGTATTTT. Protein sequence: CSASLAGSITDTQYF.

In the case of this clone: Other DNA sequences in the sample encode the same CDR3. The chain is built from TRBV7-9 and TRBJ1-1; the D gene is possibly TRBD1 (6 bases). Trimming removed 4 bases at V and 2 bases at J, with 8 bases between. From germline, CDR1 is SEHNR and CDR2 FQNEAQ (reference sequence). The CDR3 has 13 amino acids. Written as DNA, the CDR3 is TGTGCCAGCAGCTCACAGGGTAACACTGAAGCTTTCTTT. It is translated as CASSSQGNTEAFF.

V usage is TRBV14 and J usage is TRBJ2-7; TRBD1 matches at 7 bases. Losses at the gene ends were 4 bases for V and 1 base for J; bases not matched to a gene: 7. The CDR3 sequence is 15 residues long. CDR1 and CDR2 (germline): SGHDN, FVKESK. CDR3 amino acids: CASSRQGSLSYEQYF. CDR3 in DNA: TGTGCCAGCAGCCGACAGGGATCACTGTCCTACGAGCAGTACTTC.

The V gene is TRBV27, the J gene TRBJ2-1; no clear D gene. V was trimmed by 6 bases and J by 8 bases, leaving 14 bases between them. Per germline, CDR1 MNHEY and CDR2 SMNVEV (reference sequence). The CDR3 runs to 13 residues. The CDR3 DNA reads TGTGCCAGCAGAGCTAGTCGGAAACATGAGCAGTTCTTC. It specifies CASRASRKHEQFF.

CDR3 coding DNA: TGTGCCAGCAGTTCCCGGGACAGGGGGCGCGTCGAGCAGTACTTC. It yields the protein CASSSRDRGRVEQYF. The V gene is TRBV28, the J gene TRBJ2-7, with 12 bases matching TRBD1. The germline gives CDR1 MDHEN, CDR2 SYDVKM. Trimming took 4 bases from V and 6 from J; bases not matched to a gene: 7. The CDR3 is made up of 15 amino acids.

The gene calls are TRBV5-3 and TRBJ1-2; 8 bases fit TRBD1. TRBV5-3 has ORF status, its function being uncertain. The length of the CDR3 is 16 residues. Unmatched junction bases numbered 9, after V lost 1 base and J lost 4 bases. The DNA of the CDR3 is TGTGCCAGAAGCTTGAATCGACAGGGGACCCCCTATGGCTACACCTTC. Translation: CARSLNRQGTPYGYTF.

The chain joins TRBV24-1 to TRBJ2-2; D might be TRBD2 (5 bases). The CDR3 consists of 13 residues. Germline values: CDR1 KGHDR, CDR2 SFDVKD. Deletions cut 7 bases from V and 6 bases from J, with 11 bases between. The CDR3 is CATRREGSGELFF. CDR3 coding DNA: TGTGCCACCAGAAGAGAGGGATCCGGGGAGCTGTTTTTT.

This clone showed up just a few times. In DNA form, the CDR3 reads TGTGCCAGCAGTTACTTAGGAAGGAGGACGGGATGGGGCTACACCTTC. Encoded protein: CASSYLGRRTGWGYTF. V and J are TRBV6-2 or TRBV6-3 and TRBJ1-2, with unresolved D. The CDR3 consists of 16 residues. Germline values: CDR1 MNHEY, CDR2 SVGEGT. Trimming stripped 1 base from V and 8 bases from J, with 20 bases between.